This paragraph covers one T cell receptor (beta chain) sequence. This sample is drawn from a study of blood T cell repertoires in COVID-19. Background on the study: Some COVID-19 samples were acute and others convalescent; all came from the United States, Italy and Spain. PBMCs, B-cell-depleted T cells, or T cells were the source of the cDNA or gDNA that made up the material.

In the original processing: Estimation of nucleated cell counts was performed using reference gene primer amplification. The table came from immunoSEQ multiplex PCR; TCRdb's copy has only in-frame clones and leaves some out. V, J and clone size reflect that table, while D and trimming were determined from the DNA. Of roughly 280,000 clones in the sample, 86% were seen once. The germline V gene encodes CDR1 KGHDR and CDR2 SFDVKD. The CDR3 covers 15 residues. V was shortened by 2 bases and J by 2 bases, with 11 bases between the two germline ends. The rearrangement uses TRBV24-1 and TRBJ1-1; D possibly corresponds to TRBD1 (6 bases). The sequence came from a young man with active or convalescent COVID-19. Sequenced material: peripheral blood. The CDR3 reads CATSDSTRGNTEAFF. In DNA form, the CDR3 reads TGTGCCACCAGTGATTCAACCAGGGGAAACACTGAAGCTTTCTTT.